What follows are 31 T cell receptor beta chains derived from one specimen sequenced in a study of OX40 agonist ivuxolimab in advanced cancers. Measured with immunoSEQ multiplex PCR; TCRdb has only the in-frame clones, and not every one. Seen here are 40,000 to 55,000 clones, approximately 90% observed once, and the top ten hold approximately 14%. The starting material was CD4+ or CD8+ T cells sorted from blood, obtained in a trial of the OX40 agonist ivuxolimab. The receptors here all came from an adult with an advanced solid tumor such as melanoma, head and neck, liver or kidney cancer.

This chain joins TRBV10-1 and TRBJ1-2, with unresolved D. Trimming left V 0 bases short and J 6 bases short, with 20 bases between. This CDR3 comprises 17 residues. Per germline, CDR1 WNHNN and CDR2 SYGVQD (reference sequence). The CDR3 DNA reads TGCGCCAGCAGTGAGTCGAGTAGGGCGAAGATTATCAATGGCTACACCTTC. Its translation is CASSESSRAKIINGYTF.

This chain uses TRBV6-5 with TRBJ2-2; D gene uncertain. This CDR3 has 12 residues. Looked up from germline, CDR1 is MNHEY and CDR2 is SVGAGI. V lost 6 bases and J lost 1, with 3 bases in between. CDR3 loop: CASSQNTGELFF. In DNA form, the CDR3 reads TGTGCCAGCAGCCAGAACACCGGGGAGCTGTTTTTT.

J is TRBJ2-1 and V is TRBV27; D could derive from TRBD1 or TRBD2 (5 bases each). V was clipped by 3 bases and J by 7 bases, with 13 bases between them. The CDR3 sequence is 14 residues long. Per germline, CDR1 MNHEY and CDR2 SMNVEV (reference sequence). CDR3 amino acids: CASSFPGTLNEQFF. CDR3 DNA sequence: TGTGCCAGCAGTTTTCCCGGGACCCTAAATGAGCAGTTCTTC.

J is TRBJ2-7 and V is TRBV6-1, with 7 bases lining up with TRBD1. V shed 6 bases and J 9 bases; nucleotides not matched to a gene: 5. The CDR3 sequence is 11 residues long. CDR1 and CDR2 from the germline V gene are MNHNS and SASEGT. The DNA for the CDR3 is TGTGCCAGCAGCAAGGGGGCAGGGCAGTACTTC. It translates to CASSKGAGQYF.

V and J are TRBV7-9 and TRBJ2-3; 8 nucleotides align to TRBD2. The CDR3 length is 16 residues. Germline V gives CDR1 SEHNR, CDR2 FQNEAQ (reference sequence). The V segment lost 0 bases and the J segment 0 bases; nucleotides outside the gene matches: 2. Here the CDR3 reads CASSLASGVSTDTQYF. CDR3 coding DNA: TGTGCCAGCAGCTTAGCTAGCGGGGTTAGCACAGATACGCAGTATTTT.

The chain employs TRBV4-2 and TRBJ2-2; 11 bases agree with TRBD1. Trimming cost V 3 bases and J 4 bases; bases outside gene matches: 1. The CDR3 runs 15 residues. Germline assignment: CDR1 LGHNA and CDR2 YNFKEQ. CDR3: CASSQGTGGTGELFF. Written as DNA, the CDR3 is TGTGCCAGCAGCCAGGGGACAGGGGGCACCGGGGAGCTGTTTTTT.

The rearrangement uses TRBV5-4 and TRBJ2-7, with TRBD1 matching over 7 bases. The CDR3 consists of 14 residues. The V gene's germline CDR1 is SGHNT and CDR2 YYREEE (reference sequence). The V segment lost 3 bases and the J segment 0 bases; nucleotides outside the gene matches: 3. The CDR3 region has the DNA TGTGCCAGCAGCTCTACAGGGGCCTCCTACGAGCAGTACTTC. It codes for CASSSTGASYEQYF. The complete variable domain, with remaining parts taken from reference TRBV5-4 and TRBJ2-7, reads ETGVTQSPTHLIKTRGQQVTLRCSSQSGHNTVSWYQQALGQGPQFIFQYYREEENGRGNFPPRFSGLQFPNYSSELNVNALELDDSALYLCASSSTGASYEQYFGPGTRLTVT.

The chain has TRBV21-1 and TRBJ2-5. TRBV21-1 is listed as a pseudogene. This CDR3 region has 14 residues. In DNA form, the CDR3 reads TGTGCCAGCAGCGGCCCCTGGGTAGAAGAGACCCAGTACTTC. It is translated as CASSGPWVEETQYF.

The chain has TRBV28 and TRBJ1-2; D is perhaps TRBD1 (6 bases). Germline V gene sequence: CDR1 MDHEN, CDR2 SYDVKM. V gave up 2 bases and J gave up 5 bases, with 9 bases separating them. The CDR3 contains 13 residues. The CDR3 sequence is CASSLRTDYGYTF. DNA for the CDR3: TGTGCCAGCAGTTTACGGACAGATTATGGCTACACCTTC.

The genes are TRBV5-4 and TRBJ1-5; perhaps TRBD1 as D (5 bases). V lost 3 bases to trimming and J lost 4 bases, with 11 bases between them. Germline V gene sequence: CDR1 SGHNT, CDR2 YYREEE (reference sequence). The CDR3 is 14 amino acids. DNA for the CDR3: TGTGCCAGCAGCTGGGACGGGGTTAATCAGCCCCAGCATTTT. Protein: CASSWDGVNQPQHF.

CDR3 nucleotide sequence: TGTGCCAGCAGCCACATACCGGGACTTCCCAATGAGCAGTTCTTC. Translating gives CASSHIPGLPNEQFF. V is TRBV28 and J is TRBJ2-1; TRBD2 is a possible D gene (6 bases). This CDR3 contains 15 residues. Trimming removed 6 bases at V and 6 bases at J, with 18 bases between. From germline, CDR1 is MDHEN and CDR2 SYDVKM.

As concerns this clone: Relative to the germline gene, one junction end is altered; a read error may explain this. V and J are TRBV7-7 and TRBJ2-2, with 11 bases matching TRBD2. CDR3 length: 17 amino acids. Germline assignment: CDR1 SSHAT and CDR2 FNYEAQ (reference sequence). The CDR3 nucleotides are TGTGCTAGCAGTCCTCGACTAGCGGGGAAGAACACCGGGGAGCTGTTTTTT. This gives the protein CASSPRLAGKNTGELFF.

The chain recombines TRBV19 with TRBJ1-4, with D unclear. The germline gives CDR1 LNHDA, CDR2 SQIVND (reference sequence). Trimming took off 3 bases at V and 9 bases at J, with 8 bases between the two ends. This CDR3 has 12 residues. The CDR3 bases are TGTGCCAGTAGTATTGGGCGTAAAAAACTGTTTTTT. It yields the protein CASSIGRKKLFF.

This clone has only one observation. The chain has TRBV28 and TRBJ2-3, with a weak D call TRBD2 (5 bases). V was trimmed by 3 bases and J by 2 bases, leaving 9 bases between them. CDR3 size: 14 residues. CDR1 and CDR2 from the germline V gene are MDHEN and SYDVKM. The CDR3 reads CASSFPAATDTQYF. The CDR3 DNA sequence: TGTGCCAGCAGTTTCCCAGCGGCCACAGATACGCAGTATTTT. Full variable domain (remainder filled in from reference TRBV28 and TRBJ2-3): DVKVTQSSRYLVKRTGEKVFLECVQDMDHENMFWYRQDPGLGLRLIYFSYDVKMKEKGDIPEGYSVSREKKERFSLILESASTNQTSMYLCASSFPAATDTQYFGPGTRLTVL.

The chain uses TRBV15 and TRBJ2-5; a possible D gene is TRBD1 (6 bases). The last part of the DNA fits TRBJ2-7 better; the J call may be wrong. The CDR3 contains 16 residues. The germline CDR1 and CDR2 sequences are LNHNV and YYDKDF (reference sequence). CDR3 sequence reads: CATSTNSDRRGYEQYF. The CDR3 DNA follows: TGTGCCACCAGCACAAACTCAGACAGGCGAGGGTACGAGCAGTACTTC.

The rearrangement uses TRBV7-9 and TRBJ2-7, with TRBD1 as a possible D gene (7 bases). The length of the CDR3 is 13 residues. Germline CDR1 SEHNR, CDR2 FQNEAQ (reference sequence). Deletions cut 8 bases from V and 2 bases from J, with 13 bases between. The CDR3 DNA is TGTGCCAGCGGAGGGGGCATAACCTACGAGCAGTACTTC. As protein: CASGGGITYEQYF.

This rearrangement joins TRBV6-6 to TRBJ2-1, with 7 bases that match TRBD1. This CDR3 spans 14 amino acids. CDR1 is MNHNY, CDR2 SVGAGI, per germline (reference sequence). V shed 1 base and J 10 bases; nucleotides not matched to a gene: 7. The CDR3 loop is CASSYLTGSGEQFF. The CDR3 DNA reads TGTGCCAGCAGTTACTTGACAGGGTCCGGCGAGCAGTTCTTC.

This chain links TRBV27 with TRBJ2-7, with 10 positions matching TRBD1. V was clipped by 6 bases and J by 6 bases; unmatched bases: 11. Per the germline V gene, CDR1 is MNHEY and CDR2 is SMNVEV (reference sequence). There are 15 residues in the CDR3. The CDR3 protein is CASRGSWDRGGEQYF. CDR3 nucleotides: TGTGCCAGCAGGGGGTCATGGGACAGGGGCGGCGAGCAGTACTTC.

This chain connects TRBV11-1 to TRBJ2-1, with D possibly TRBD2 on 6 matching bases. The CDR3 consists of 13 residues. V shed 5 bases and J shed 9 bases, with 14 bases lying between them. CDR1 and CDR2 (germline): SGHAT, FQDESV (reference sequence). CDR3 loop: CASSRRSGLEQFF. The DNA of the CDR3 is TGTGCCAGCAGCCGAAGGAGCGGGCTTGAGCAGTTCTTC.

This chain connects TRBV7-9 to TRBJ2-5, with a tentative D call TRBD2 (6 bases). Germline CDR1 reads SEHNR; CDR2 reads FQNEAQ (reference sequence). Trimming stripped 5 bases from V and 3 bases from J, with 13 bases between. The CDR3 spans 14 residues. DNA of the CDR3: TGTGCCAGCAGCCCGGTGGGGGGTGAAGAGACCCAGTACTTC. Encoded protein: CASSPVGGEETQYF.

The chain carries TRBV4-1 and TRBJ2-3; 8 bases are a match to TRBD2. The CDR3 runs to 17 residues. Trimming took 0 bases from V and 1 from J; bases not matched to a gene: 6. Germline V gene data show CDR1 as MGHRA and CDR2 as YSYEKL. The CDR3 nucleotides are TGCGCCAGCAGCCAAGAGGAAGAGACTAGCGGCACAGATACGCAGTATTTT. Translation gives CASSQEEETSGTDTQYF.

This CDR3 is CSVEARGNEQYF. For the CDR3, the DNA is TGCAGCGTTGAGGCGAGGGGGAACGAGCAGTACTTC. V is TRBV29-1 and J is TRBJ2-7; weak D call: TRBD1 (6 bases). Germline lookup yields CDR1 SQVTM and CDR2 ANQGSEA. The V gene lost 3 bases and the J gene lost 5 bases, with 11 bases spanning the gap. The CDR3 length is 12 residues.

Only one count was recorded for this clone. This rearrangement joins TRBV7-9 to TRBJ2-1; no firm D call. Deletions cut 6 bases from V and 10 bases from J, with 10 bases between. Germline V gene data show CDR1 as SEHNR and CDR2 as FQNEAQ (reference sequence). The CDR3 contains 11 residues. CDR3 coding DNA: TGTGCCAGCAGTCATGGGTCCGAGCAGTTCTTC. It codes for CASSHGSEQFF.

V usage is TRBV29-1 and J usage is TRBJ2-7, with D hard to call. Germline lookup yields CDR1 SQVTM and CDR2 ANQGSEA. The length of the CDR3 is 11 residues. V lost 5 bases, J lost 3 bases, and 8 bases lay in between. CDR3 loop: CSVKRNYEQYF. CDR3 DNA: TGCAGCGTTAAAAGGAACTACGAGCAGTACTTC.

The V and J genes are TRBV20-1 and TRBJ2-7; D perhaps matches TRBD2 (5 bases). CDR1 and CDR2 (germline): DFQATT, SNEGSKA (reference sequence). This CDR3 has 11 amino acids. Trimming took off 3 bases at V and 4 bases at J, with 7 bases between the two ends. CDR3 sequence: CSARGDYEQYF. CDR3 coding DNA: TGCAGTGCTAGGGGAGATTACGAGCAGTACTTC.

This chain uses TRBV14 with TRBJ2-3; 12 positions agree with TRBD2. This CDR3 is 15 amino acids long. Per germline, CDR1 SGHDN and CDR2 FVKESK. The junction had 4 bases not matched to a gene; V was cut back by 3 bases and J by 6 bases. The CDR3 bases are TGTGCCAGCAGCCAGAGGACTAGCGGGACGGATACGCAGTATTTT. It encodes CASSQRTSGTDTQYF.

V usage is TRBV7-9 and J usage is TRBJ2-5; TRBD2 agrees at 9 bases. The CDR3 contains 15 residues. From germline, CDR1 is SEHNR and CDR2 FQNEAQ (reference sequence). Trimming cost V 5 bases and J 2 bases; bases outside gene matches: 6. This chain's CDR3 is CASSPIAGVQETQYF. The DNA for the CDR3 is TGTGCCAGCAGCCCCATAGCGGGAGTTCAAGAGACCCAGTACTTC.

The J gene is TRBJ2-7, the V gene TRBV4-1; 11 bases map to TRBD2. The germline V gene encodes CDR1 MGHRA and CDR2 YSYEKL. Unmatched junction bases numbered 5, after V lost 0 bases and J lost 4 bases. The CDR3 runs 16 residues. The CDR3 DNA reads TGCGCCAGCAGCCAAGATGAGGCTAGCGGGAGGTACGAGCAGTACTTC. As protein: CASSQDEASGRYEQYF.

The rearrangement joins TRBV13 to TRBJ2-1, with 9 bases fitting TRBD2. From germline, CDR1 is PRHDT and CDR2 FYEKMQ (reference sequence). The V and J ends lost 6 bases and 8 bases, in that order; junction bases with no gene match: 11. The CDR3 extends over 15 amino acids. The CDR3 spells CASSTTSGRVDEQFF. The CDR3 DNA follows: TGTGCCAGCAGTACTACTAGCGGGCGGGTCGATGAGCAGTTCTTC.

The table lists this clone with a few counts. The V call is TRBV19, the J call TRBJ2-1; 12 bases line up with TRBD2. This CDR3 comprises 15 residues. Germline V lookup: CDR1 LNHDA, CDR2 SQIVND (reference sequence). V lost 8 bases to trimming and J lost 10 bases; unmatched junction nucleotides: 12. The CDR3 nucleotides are TGTGCCAGTGAGTCCGGGACTAGCGGGTTAGGCGAGCAGTTCTTC. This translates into CASESGTSGLGEQFF.

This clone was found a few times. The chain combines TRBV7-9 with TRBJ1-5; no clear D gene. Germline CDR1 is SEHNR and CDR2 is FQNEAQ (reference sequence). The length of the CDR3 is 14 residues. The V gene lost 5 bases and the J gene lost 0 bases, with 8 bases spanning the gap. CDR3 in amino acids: CASSGDYSNQPQHF. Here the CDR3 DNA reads TGTGCCAGCAGCGGGGATTATAGCAATCAGCCCCAGCATTTT.